This T cell receptor beta chain was obtained from a study of OX40 agonist ivuxolimab in advanced cancers. Turning to the study itself: Therapy given before enrollment (anti-PD-1, anti-PD-L1 or anti-CTLA-4) was allowed, and around 40% had some.

The data were produced by immunoSEQ multiplex PCR, yet TCRdb's version contains in-frame clones alone and is incomplete. This sample yields more than 65,000 clones, of which roughly 80% are seen a single time; around 6.4% belongs to the top ten. Germline values: CDR1 SGHTS, CDR2 YDEGEE. The CDR3 totals 19 residues. With 4 bases clipped from V and 0 bases from J, the junction kept 19 bases outside the gene matches. Source: CD4+ or CD8+ T cells sorted from blood, taken in a trial of the OX40 agonist ivuxolimab. The TCR originated in an adult with an advanced solid tumor such as melanoma, head and neck, liver or kidney cancer. The chain couples TRBV5-8 to TRBJ2-7; 7 bases are a match to TRBD2. The CDR3 DNA reads TGTGCCAGCAGCCGCCGAGGACTTTTGCGGGAGACCCACTCCTACGAGCAGTACTTC. Encoded protein: CASSRRGLLRETHSYEQYF.